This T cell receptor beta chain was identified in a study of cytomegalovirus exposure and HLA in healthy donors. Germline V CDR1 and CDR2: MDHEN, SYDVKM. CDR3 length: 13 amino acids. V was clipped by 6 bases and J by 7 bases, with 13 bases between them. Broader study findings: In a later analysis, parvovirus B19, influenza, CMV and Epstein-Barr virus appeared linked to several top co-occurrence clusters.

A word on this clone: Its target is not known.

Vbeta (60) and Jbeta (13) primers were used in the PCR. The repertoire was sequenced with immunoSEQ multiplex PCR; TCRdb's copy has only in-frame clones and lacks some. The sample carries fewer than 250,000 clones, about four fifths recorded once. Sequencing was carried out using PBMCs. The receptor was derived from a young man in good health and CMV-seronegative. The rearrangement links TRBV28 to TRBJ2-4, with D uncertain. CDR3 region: CASSPGTINIQYF. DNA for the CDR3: TGTGCCAGCAGCCCCGGAACTATTAACATTCAGTACTTC.